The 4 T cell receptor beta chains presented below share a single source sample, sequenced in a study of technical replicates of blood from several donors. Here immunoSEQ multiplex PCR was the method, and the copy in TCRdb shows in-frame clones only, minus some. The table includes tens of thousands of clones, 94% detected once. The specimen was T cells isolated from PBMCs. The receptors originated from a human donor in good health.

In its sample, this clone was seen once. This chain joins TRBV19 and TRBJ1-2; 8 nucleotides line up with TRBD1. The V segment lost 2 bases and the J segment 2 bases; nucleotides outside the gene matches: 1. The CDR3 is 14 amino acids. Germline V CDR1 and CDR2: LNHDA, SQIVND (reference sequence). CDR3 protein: CASSIQGANYGYTF. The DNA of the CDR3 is TGTGCCAGTAGTATACAGGGGGCGAACTATGGCTACACCTTC.

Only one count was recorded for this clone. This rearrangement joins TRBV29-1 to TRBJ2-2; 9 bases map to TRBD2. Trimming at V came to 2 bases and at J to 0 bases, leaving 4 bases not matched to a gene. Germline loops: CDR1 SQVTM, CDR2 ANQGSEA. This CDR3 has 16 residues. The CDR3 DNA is TGCAGCGTTGAACGGGGACTAGCAGCGAACACCGGGGAGCTGTTTTTT. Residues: CSVERGLAANTGELFF.

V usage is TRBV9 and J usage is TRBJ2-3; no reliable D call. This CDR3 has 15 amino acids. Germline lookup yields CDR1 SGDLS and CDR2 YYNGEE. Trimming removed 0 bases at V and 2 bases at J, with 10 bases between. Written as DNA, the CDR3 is TGTGCCAGCAGCGTAGGGATAGCAAACACAGATACGCAGTATTTT. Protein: CASSVGIANTDTQYF. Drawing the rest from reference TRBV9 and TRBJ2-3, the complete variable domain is DSGVTQTPKHLITATGQRVTLRCSPRSGDLSVYWYQQSLDQGLQFLIQYYNGEERAKGNILERFSAQQFPDLHSELNLSSLELGDSALYFCASSVGIANTDTQYFGPGTRLTVL.

CDR3 sequence reads: CASSLLRQVNTEAFF. The CDR3 DNA follows: TGTGCCAGCAGCCTTTTAAGACAGGTGAACACTGAAGCTTTCTTT. The V and J genes are TRBV9 and TRBJ1-1; TRBD1 might be the D (6 bases). Germline CDR1 and CDR2: SGDLS and YYNGEE. V lost 4 bases to trimming and J lost 0 bases, with 13 bases between them. The CDR3 runs to 15 residues.